This T cell receptor beta chain emerged from a study of T cells after yellow fever vaccination. Notes on the study in general: In post-booster samples, most primary-vaccination clones reappeared (approximately 96% CD4, 70% to 90% CD8). Abundant bulk-population clonotypes could contaminate the FACS-sorted repertoires. It was the secondary response that reached its peak faster, day 5 versus 15, but it was weaker.

TCR cDNA was made by 5'RACE template switching, adding a universal primer site and UMIs. TCRdb reprocessed the 5' RACE reads with MiXCR, giving one entry per CDR3 protein. The table includes 350,000 or so distinct CDR3 sequences, roughly 8% detected once. In the case of this clonotype: Its specificity is unknown.

The V and J ends lost 5 bases and 5 bases respectively, with 13 bases between them. This CDR3 has 13 residues. Germline V gene lookup returns CDR1 SGHRS and CDR2 YFSETQ. The sequence came from a man aged 18 to 35 who received the YFV17D yellow fever vaccine. This material consisted of PBMCs, taken more than 35 days after the first yellow fever vaccination. The gene calls are TRBV5-1 and TRBJ1-2; TRBD1 might be the D (5 bases). CDR3 sequence: CASRDNFDYGYTF. CDR3 in DNA: TGCGCCAGCAGGGACAATTTCGATTATGGCTACACCTTC.